This is a list of T cell receptor beta chains from one sample in a study of somatic mutations in cytotoxic T cells in rheumatoid arthritis. Profiled with immunoSEQ multiplex PCR; TCRdb holds only in-frame clones, not every one. The sample shows roughly 20,000 clones, 65% to 70% of them seen only once. Sequenced material: CD8+ T cells sorted from blood. Receptors originate from an adult with rheumatoid arthritis. Each CDR3 is given with its conserved first and last residue. The order of the fields is J gene, V gene, clone size, D gene, CDR3 DNA, CDR3 protein. D genes are given only for firm matches. Clone size, where shown, is once, few, many, or a class for clones that have expanded.

TRBJ1-1	TRBV27	-	-	TGTGCCAGCAGTTTAGGCCCTGCTCTAATGAACACTGAAGCTTTCTTT	CASSLGPALMNTEAFF
TRBJ1-4	TRBV5-1	-	-	TGCGCCAGCAAGGAGGAGTTGAATGAAAAACTGTTTTTT	CASKEELNEKLFF
TRBJ1-6	TRBV28	-	-	TGTGCCAGCAGTTCCCCAGGAGGCTCACCCCTCCACTTT	CASSSPGGSPLHF
TRBJ2-5	TRBV2	few	TRBD2	TGTGCCAGCAGTGAGATGGCTAGCGGGTTCCAAGAGACCCAGTACTTC	CASSEMASGFQETQYF
TRBJ2-7	TRBV7-3	medium-sized	-	TGTGCCAGCAGCTTATCAGGGTCCGAGCAGTACTTC	CASSLSGSEQYF
TRBJ2-1	TRBV5-6	-	TRBD2	TGTGACAGGTCGGGGGGGCCGGGCAATGAGCAGTTCTTC	CDRSGGPGNEQFF
TRBJ2-4	TRBV7-6	-	-	TGTGCCAGCAGCTTATTGAGGGGAGACATTCAGTACTTC	CASSLLRGDIQYF
TRBJ2-7	TRBV9	-	TRBD1	TGTGCCAGCAGCCTGGGACAGAAGGGCGAGCAGTACTTC	CASSLGQKGEQYF
TRBJ1-2	TRBV6-5	-	TRBD1	TGTGCCAGCAGTTGGACAGGGGGCGACGGCTACACCTTC	CASSWTGGDGYTF
TRBJ2-3	TRBV4-3	few	-	TGCGCCAGCAGCCAAGAGAGGGAGCGAGGAAGCACAGATACGCAGTATTTT	CASSQERERGSTDTQYF
TRBJ2-5	TRBV6-5	-	-	TGTGCCAGCAGTTACAAGGCAGGGCGAGAGACCCAGTACTTC	CASSYKAGRETQYF
TRBJ2-1	TRBV27	medium-sized	TRBD2	TGTGCCAGCAGCCCCAGAGCGGGGGTCCTCTACAATGAGCAGTTCTTC	CASSPRAGVLYNEQFF
TRBJ2-7	TRBV28	medium-sized	-	TGTGCCAGCAGCTCGGGACTTTTTACTTCCTACGAGCAGTACTTC	CASSSGLFTSYEQYF
TRBJ2-7	TRBV11-2	-	-	TGTGCCAGCAGCTTACTCTACGAGCAGTACTTC	CASSLLYEQYF
TRBJ2-7	TRBV4-1	-	TRBD1	TGCGCCAGCAGCCAAGTCGGACAGGGGAGCTCCTACGAGCAGTACTTC	CASSQVGQGSSYEQYF
TRBJ2-5	TRBV25-1	-	-	TGTGCCAGCAGTACCCTCGCGGATCAAGAGACCCAGTACTTC	CASSTLADQETQYF
TRBJ2-7	TRBV27	-	-	TGTGCCAGCAGTCCCGATCGCGCCGTGGCCTACGAGCAGTACTTC	CASSPDRAVAYEQYF
TRBJ2-5	TRBV5-4	-	-	TGTGCCAGCAGCTTGTCGCCTGGAAGGGAAGAGACCCAGTACTTC	CASSLSPGREETQYF
TRBJ1-3	TRBV6-6	-	-	TGTGCCAGCAGTTCGACAGCCTCTGGAAACACCATATATTTT	CASSSTASGNTIYF
TRBJ1-5	TRBV5-5	-	-	TGTGCCAGCAGCTTGGGCGTGACGGACCATCAGCCCCAGCATTTT	CASSLGVTDHQPQHF
TRBJ1-5	TRBV6-5	-	TRBD1	TGTGCCAGCAGAACGACAGGGGGCAATCAGCCCCAGCATTTT	CASRTTGGNQPQHF
TRBJ2-2	TRBV30	few	TRBD1	TGTGCCTGGACCGACAGGGATCGGATGTTTCCGGCGTGCACCGGGGAGCTGTTTTTT	CAWTDRDRMFPACTGELFF
TRBJ1-2	TRBV5-6	-	TRBD1	TGTGCCAGCAGCTTCAGTCTTACGACAGGGCTCTATGGCTACACCTTC	CASSFSLTTGLYGYTF
TRBJ2-7	TRBV7-2	-	TRBD2	TGTGCCAGCAGCCCCGGACTAGCGGGGGGTTCGTACGAGCAGTACTTC	CASSPGLAGGSYEQYF
TRBJ2-3	TRBV29-1	once	-	TGCAGCGTTGAAGACGGTCGGCGCACAGATACGCAGTATTTT	CSVEDGRRTDTQYF